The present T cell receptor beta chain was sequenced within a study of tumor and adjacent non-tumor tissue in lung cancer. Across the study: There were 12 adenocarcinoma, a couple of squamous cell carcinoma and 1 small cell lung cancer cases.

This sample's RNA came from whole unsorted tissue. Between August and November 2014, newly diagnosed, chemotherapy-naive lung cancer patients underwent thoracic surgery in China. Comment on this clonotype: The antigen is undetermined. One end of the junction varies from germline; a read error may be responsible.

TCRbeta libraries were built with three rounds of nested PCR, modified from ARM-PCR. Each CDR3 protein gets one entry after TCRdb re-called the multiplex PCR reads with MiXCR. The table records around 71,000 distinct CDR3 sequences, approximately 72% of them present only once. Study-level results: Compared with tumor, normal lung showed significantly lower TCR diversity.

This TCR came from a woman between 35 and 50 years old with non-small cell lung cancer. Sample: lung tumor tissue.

CDR3: CANSSTGGQGYTF. The CDR3 DNA reads TGTGCCAACAGTTCCACAGGGGGTCAAGGCTACACCTTC. This sequence joins TRBV6-6 and TRBJ1-2; 8 bases line up with TRBD1. CDR3 size: 13 residues. The germline CDR1 and CDR2 sequences are MNHNY and SVGAGI (reference sequence).